This passage covers 15 T cell receptor beta chains from one sample sequenced in a study of T cell repertoires in cytomegalovirus infection. TCRdb processed the reads anew with MiXCR; each CDR3 protein has one entry. Of nearly 700,000 distinct CDR3 sequences listed, around 32% are singletons. Antigens of these TCRs are unknown. Sequenced material: cultured PBMCs, taken from culture after CMV antigen stimulation. These receptors were taken from a human donor in good health (CMV status not recorded). Some clones in this sample may be carry-over from other donors' samples.

V usage is TRBV6-2 or TRBV6-3 and J usage is TRBJ2-7; perhaps D is TRBD1 or TRBD2 (7 bases each). V lost 7 bases to trimming and J lost 3 bases, with 25 bases between them. The CDR3 totals 17 residues. From germline, CDR1 is MNHEY and CDR2 SVGEGT. DNA of the CDR3: TGTGCCAGCATCAAAGGGAGGGGGCGAACATCCGACTACGAGCAGTACTTC. Translating gives CASIKGRGRTSDYEQYF.

V gene TRBV6-6 combines with J gene TRBJ2-7, with 7 positions matching TRBD2. CDR3 length: 15 amino acids. Germline CDR1 reads MNHNY; CDR2 reads SVGAGI (reference sequence). Germline trimming cut 7 bases from V and 2 bases from J; bases unmatched to any gene: 11. Here the CDR3 reads CASTPRRGGTYEQYF. For the CDR3, the DNA is TGTGCCAGCACCCCCCGGCGCGGGGGAACCTACGAGCAGTACTTC.

To note about this clonotype: A clone one base away is much larger, so this may be a read error. J is TRBJ2-2 and V is TRBV7-9; 8 nucleotides match TRBD2. Germline V lookup: CDR1 SEHNR, CDR2 FQNEAQ (reference sequence). This CDR3 spans 17 amino acids. Germline trimming cut 4 bases from V and 4 bases from J; bases unmatched to any gene: 11. CDR3 nucleotides: TGTGCCAGCAGCTCCAGCGGGGGCGGGAGTCGCACCGGGGAGCTGTTTTTT. Amino acid sequence: CASSSSGGGSRTGELFF. The full variable domain, its missing parts supplied by reference TRBV7-9 and TRBJ2-2, is DTGVSQNPRHKITKRGQNVTFRCDPISEHNRLYWYRQTLGQGPEFLTYFQNEAQLEKSRLLSDRFSAERPKGSFSTLEIQRTEQGDSAMYLCASSSSGGGSRTGELFFGEGSRLTVL.

The chain joins TRBV20-1 to TRBJ2-5; 12 bases agree with TRBD2. The CDR3 has 17 residues. V was clipped by 2 bases and J by 5 bases; unmatched bases: 12. Germline-derived CDR1 and CDR2 are DFQATT and SNEGSKA (reference sequence). This CDR3 reads CSARNPSLAGGRETQYF. CDR3 DNA sequence: TGCAGTGCTAGAAACCCCTCCCTAGCGGGGGGGCGGGAGACCCAGTACTTC.

This clonotype was observed a handful of times. The chain combines TRBV28 with TRBJ1-3, with 9 bases matching TRBD1. Germline values: CDR1 MDHEN, CDR2 SYDVKM. The V gene end was trimmed by 4 bases and the J gene end by 4 bases; junction bases not matched to a gene: 8. This CDR3 spans 16 amino acids. As DNA, the CDR3 is TGTGCCAGCAGTTCCCCCGGACAGGGGCGCGGAAACACCATATATTTT. Translated: CASSSPGQGRGNTIYF.

The chain is built from TRBV6-6 and TRBJ1-6, with D perhaps matching TRBD1 (6 bases). V gave up 2 bases and J gave up 13 bases, with 18 bases separating them. This CDR3 comprises 15 residues. From germline, CDR1 is MNHNY and CDR2 SVGAGI (reference sequence). CDR3 in DNA: TGTGCCAGCAGTTACCCGACCCCAGGGGAAGGGCCCCTCCACTTT. Amino acid sequence: CASSYPTPGEGPLHF.

This sequence joins TRBV28 and TRBJ2-7, with D uncertain. The V gene's germline CDR1 is MDHEN and CDR2 SYDVKM. This CDR3 has 14 residues. V lost 7 bases to trimming and J lost 7 bases, with 20 bases between them. CDR3 residues: CASNGAAVLGEQYF. As DNA, the CDR3 is TGTGCCAGCAATGGTGCCGCGGTATTGGGGGAGCAGTACTTC.

This clonotype was counted at least ten times. The V gene is TRBV4-1, the J gene TRBJ1-1; 8 bases line up with TRBD1. Losses at the gene ends were 0 bases for V and 7 bases for J; bases not matched to a gene: 7. The CDR3 runs to 15 residues. Germline V CDR1 and CDR2: MGHRA, YSYEKL. The CDR3 reads CASSQEPGQGFEAFF. The CDR3 coding sequence is TGCGCCAGCAGCCAAGAACCCGGACAGGGATTTGAAGCTTTCTTT.

As to this clonotype: The junction departs from germline at one end; a sequencing error may be responsible. V and J are TRBV4-1 and TRBJ1-4; D possibly corresponds to TRBD1 (6 bases). The germline gives CDR1 MGHRA, CDR2 YSYEKL. This CDR3 is 15 amino acids long. As DNA, the CDR3 is TGTGCCAGCAGCCAAGATCAGGGGTCTAATGAAAAACTGTTTTTT. Protein sequence: CASSQDQGSNEKLFF.

The gene calls are TRBV20-1 and TRBJ1-2; 11 bases are shared with TRBD1. The V segment lost 5 bases and the J segment 9 bases; nucleotides outside the gene matches: 14. In germline, CDR1 is DFQATT, CDR2 SNEGSKA (reference sequence). The CDR3 sequence is 15 residues long. CDR3 in DNA: TGCAGTGCTCAGCTCCCCGGACAGGGGGCTGGAAGCTACACCTTC. This encodes CSAQLPGQGAGSYTF.

The chain links TRBV4-2 to TRBJ1-5, with 10 positions matching TRBD1. The length of the CDR3 is 16 residues. The V and J ends lost 2 bases and 2 bases, in that order; junction bases with no gene match: 3. Germline loops: CDR1 LGHNA, CDR2 YNFKEQ. As DNA, the CDR3 is TGTGCCAGCAGCCAACCCGGACAGGGGGGCAATCAGCCCCAGCATTTT. It codes for CASSQPGQGGNQPQHF.

The chain has TRBV3-1 and TRBJ1-3; D call uncertain. V lost 1 base to trimming and J lost 4 bases, with 8 bases between them. Germline CDR1 and CDR2: LGHDT and YNNKEL (reference sequence). The CDR3 contains 14 residues. The CDR3 DNA is TGTGCCAGCAGCCAAGGAGCAGGCGGAAACACCATATATTTT. Residues: CASSQGAGGNTIYF.

In this sample, this clonotype turned up a few times. V usage is TRBV7-2 and J usage is TRBJ2-1; TRBD2 is a possible D gene (6 bases). The V and J ends lost 7 bases and 0 bases respectively, with 28 bases between them. This CDR3 region has 20 residues. CDR1 is SGHTA, CDR2 FQGNSA, per germline. The CDR3 protein is CASTVGSWYPKSRSYNEQFF. The DNA of the CDR3 is TGTGCCAGCACCGTCGGGAGCTGGTACCCCAAATCCCGCTCCTACAATGAGCAGTTCTTC.

This clonotype turned up a few times. V gene TRBV27 combines with J gene TRBJ2-2; no reliable D call. Trimming cost V 5 bases and J 9 bases, with 16 bases left between them. The CDR3 has 14 amino acids. Germline CDR1 is MNHEY and CDR2 is SMNVEV (reference sequence). The CDR3 DNA follows: TGTGCCAGCAGTGCCCGGACCCCCCCCCGGGAGCTGTTTTTT. This gives the protein CASSARTPPRELFF.

This clonotype has a handful of counts. The chain carries TRBV28 and TRBJ2-1; D gene ambiguous. The CDR3 runs to 15 residues. Germline loops: CDR1 MDHEN, CDR2 SYDVKM. V lost 6 bases and J 6 bases, leaving 18 bases between the germline ends. The CDR3 DNA is TGTGCCAGCAGGCCACTGGCGGCCCACGGCAATGAGCAGTTCTTC. Protein: CASRPLAAHGNEQFF.